The 7 T cell receptor beta chains below come from one sample, sequenced in a study of identical twins. TCRdb fed the 5' RACE reads into MiXCR, producing one record per CDR3 protein. The profile shows a few hundred thousand distinct CDR3 sequences, around 20% of them singletons. The sequenced sample consisted of naive T cells sorted from blood. These receptor sequences come from a man between 50 and 59 years old in good health.

A single count supports this clonotype. This chain connects TRBV15 to TRBJ2-3; D uncertain. The CDR3 length is 16 residues. CDR1 and CDR2 from the germline V gene are LNHNV and YYDKDF (reference sequence). The V and J ends lost 2 bases and 0 bases respectively, with 12 bases between them. Written as DNA, the CDR3 is TGTGCCACCAGCAGACCGTCTTATACTAGCACAGATACGCAGTATTTT. Encoded protein: CATSRPSYTSTDTQYF.

The chain combines TRBV28 with TRBJ2-7; 7 nucleotides agree with TRBD2. Trimming took 7 bases from V and 3 from J; bases not matched to a gene: 3. The CDR3 covers 12 residues. Germline values: CDR1 MDHEN, CDR2 SYDVKM. The CDR3 DNA reads as TGTGCCAGCACCAGGACTAGCTACGAGCAGTACTTC. Translating gives CASTRTSYEQYF. Based on the CDR3 plus reference TRBV28 and TRBJ2-7, the full variable domain is DVKVTQSSRYLVKRTGEKVFLECVQDMDHENMFWYRQDPGLGLRLIYFSYDVKMKEKGDIPEGYSVSREKKERFSLILESASTNQTSMYLCASTRTSYEQYFGPGTRLTVT.

This clonotype was seen a handful of times. The gene calls are TRBV21-1 and TRBJ2-6; the table's D call, TRBD1, has no DNA check behind it. TRBV21-1 is labeled a pseudogene. This CDR3 is 20 amino acids long. CDR3 coding DNA: TGTGCCAGCAGCAAAGTGGCCCCGGGGGGGAAGGACTCTGGGGCCAACGTCCTGACTTTC. This codes for CASSKVAPGGKDSGANVLTF.

In this sample, this clonotype turned up a few times. The CDR3 protein is CSARDPFAVSYNEQFF. The CDR3 DNA reads TGCAGTGCTAGAGATCCCTTCGCGGTCTCCTACAATGAGCAGTTCTTC. The V gene is TRBV20-1, the J gene TRBJ2-1; no firm D call. Germline V lookup: CDR1 DFQATT, CDR2 SNEGSKA (reference sequence). Trimming left V 0 bases short and J 0 bases short, with 12 bases between. The CDR3 consists of 16 residues.

This chain links TRBV4-3 with TRBJ1-2, with TRBD1 matching 9 bases. The CDR3 runs to 14 residues. The V and J ends lost 3 bases and 5 bases, in that order; junction bases with no gene match: 4. The germline V gene encodes CDR1 LGHNA and CDR2 YSLEER. This chain's CDR3 is CASSQAGTGYGYTF. As DNA, the CDR3 is TGCGCCAGCAGCCAGGCCGGGACAGGGTATGGCTACACCTTC.

The table lists this clonotype with a few counts. This sequence joins TRBV3-1 and TRBJ2-3, with D perhaps TRBD2 (6 bases). V was pared by 2 bases and J by 1 base, with 10 bases between. This CDR3 region has 15 residues. CDR1 LGHDT and CDR2 YNNKEL come from the germline V gene (reference sequence). CDR3 residues: CASSQRGRRTDTQYF. DNA for the CDR3: TGTGCCAGCAGCCAACGGGGGAGGCGCACAGATACGCAGTATTTT.

Ten or more counts support this clonotype. This chain links TRBV7-8 with TRBJ2-7; 14 nucleotides match TRBD2. The germline V gene has CDR1 SGHVS and CDR2 FQNEAQ. With 5 bases clipped from V and 0 bases from J, the junction kept 6 bases outside the gene matches. The CDR3 runs to 17 residues. CDR3 residues: CASSRGLAGATSYEQYF. The DNA for the CDR3 is TGTGCCAGCAGCCGGGGACTAGCGGGGGCAACCTCCTACGAGCAGTACTTC.